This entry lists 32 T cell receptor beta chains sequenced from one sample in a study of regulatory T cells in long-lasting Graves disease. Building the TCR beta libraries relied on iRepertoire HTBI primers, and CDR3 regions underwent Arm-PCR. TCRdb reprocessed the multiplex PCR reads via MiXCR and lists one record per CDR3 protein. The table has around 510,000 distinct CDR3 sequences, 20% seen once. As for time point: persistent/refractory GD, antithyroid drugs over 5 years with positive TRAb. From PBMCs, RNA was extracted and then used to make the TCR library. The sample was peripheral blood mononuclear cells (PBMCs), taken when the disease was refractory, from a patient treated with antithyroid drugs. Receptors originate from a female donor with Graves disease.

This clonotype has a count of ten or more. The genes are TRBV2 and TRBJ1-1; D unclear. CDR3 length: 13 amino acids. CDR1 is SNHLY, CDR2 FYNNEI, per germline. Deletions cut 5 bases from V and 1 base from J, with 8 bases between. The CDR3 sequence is CASSSETNTEAFF. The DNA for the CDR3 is TGTGCCAGCAGTTCCGAGACGAACACTGAAGCTTTCTTT. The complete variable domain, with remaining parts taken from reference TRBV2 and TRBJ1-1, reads EPEVTQTPSHQVTQMGQEVILRCVPISNHLYFYWYRQILGQKVEFLVSFYNNEISEKSEIFDDQFSVERPDGSNFTLKIRSTKLEDSAMYFCASSSETNTEAFFGQGTRLTVV.

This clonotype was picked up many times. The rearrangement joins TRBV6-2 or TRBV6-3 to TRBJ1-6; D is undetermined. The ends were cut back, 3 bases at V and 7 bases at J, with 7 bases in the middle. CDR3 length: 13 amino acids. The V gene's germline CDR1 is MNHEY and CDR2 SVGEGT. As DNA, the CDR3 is TGTGCCAGCAGTTATACGGGGAATTCACCCCTCCACTTT. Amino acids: CASSYTGNSPLHF.

The CDR3 here is CSVEMVPRDVQETQYF. The CDR3 DNA follows: TGCAGCGTTGAAATGGTTCCGCGGGACGTCCAAGAGACCCAGTACTTC. The rearrangement uses TRBV29-1 and TRBJ2-5, with D maybe TRBD2 (6 bases). CDR3 length: 16 amino acids. Per germline, CDR1 SQVTM and CDR2 ANQGSEA. The V end lost 2 bases, the J end lost 1 base, and 17 bases lay between the germline ends.

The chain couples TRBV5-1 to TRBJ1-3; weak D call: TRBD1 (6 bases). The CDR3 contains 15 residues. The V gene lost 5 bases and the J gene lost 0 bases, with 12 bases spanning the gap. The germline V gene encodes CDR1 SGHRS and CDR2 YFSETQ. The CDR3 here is CASRDSPHSGNTIYF. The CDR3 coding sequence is TGCGCCAGCAGGGACAGTCCTCACTCTGGAAACACCATATATTTT.

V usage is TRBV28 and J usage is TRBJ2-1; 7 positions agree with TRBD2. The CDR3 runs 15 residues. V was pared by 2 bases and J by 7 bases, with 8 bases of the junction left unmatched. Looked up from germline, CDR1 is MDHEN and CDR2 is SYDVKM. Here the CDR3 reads CASSLRRERLNEQFF. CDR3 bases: TGTGCCAGCAGTTTAAGGCGGGAGAGGTTGAATGAGCAGTTCTTC. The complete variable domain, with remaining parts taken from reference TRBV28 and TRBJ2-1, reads DVKVTQSSRYLVKRTGEKVFLECVQDMDHENMFWYRQDPGLGLRLIYFSYDVKMKEKGDIPEGYSVSREKKERFSLILESASTNQTSMYLCASSLRRERLNEQFFGPGTRLTVL.

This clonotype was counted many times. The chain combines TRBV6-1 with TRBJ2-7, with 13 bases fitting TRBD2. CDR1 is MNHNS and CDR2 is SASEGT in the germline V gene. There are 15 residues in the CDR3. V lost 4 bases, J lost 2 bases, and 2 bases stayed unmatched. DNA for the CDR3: TGTGCCAGCAGTGTGACTAGCGGGAGGCCCTACGAGCAGTACTTC. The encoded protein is CASSVTSGRPYEQYF.

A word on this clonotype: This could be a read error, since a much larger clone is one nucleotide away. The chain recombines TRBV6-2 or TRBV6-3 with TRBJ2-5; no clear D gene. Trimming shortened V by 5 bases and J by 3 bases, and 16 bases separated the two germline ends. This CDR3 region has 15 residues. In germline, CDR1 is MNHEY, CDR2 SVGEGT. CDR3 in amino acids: CASSPSPCLEETQYF. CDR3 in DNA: TGTGCCAGCAGTCCCAGCCCATGCCTTGAAGAGACCCAGTACTTC.

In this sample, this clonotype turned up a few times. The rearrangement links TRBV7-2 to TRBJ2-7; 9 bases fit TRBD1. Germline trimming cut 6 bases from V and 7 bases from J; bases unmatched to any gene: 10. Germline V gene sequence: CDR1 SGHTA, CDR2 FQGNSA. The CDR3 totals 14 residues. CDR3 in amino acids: CASSPGQGLGEQYF. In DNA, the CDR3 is TGTGCCAGCAGTCCTGGACAGGGGCTGGGAGAGCAGTACTTC. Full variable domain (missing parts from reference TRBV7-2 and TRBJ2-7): GAGVSQSPSNKVTEKGKDVELRCDPISGHTALYWYRQSLGQGLEFLIYFQGNSAPDKSGLPSDRFSAERTGGSVSTLTIQRTQQEDSAVYLCASSPGQGLGEQYFGPGTRLTVT.

CDR3: CASSPRGRGDNEQFF. The CDR3 nucleotides are TGTGCCAGCAGCCCCAGGGGGCGGGGGGACAATGAGCAGTTCTTC. The chain couples TRBV7-8 to TRBJ2-1; TRBD1 or TRBD2 may be the D gene (8 bases each). The CDR3 runs to 15 residues. The germline gives CDR1 SGHVS, CDR2 FQNEAQ. Trimming took 5 bases from V and 5 from J, leaving 16 bases between them.

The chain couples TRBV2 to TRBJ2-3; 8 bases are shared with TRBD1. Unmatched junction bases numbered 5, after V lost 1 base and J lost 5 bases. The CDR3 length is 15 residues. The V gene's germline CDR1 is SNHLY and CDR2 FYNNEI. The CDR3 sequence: CASSEGQGAGDTQYF. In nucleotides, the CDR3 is TGTGCCAGCAGTGAAGGGCAGGGGGCGGGAGATACGCAGTATTTT.

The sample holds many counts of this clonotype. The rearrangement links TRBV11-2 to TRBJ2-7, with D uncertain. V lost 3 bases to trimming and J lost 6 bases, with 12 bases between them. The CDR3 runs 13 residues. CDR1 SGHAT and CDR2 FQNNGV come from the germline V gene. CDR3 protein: CASSFSLVAEQYF. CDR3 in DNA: TGTGCCAGCAGCTTTTCCCTTGTAGCCGAGCAGTACTTC.

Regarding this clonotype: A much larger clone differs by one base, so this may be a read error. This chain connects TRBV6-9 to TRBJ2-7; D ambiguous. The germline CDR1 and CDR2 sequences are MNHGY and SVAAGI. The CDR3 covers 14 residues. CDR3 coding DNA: TGTGCCGGCAGTTACTCCGACTCCTCCTACGAGCAGTACTTC. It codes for CAGSYSDSSYEQYF.

CDR3 sequence reads: CASSQRTGATEAFF. The CDR3 DNA reads TGCGCCAGCAGCCAACGGACAGGGGCCACTGAAGCTTTCTTT. The V and J genes are TRBV4-3 and TRBJ1-1, with TRBD1 matching 9 bases. This CDR3 region has 14 residues. After removal of 2 bases from V and 4 bases from J, the junction contained 2 bases not matched to a gene. In germline, CDR1 is LGHNA, CDR2 YSLEER.

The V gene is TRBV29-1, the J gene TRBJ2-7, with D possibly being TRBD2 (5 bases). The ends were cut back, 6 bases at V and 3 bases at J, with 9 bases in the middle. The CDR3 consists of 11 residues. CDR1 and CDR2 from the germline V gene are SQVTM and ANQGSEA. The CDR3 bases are TGCAGCGTAGCGGACGGCTACGAGCAGTACTTC. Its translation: CSVADGYEQYF.

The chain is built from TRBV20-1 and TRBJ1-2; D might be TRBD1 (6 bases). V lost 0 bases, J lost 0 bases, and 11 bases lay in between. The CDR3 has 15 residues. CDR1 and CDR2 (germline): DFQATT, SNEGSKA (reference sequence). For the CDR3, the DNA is TGCAGTGCTAGAGATCACAGGGAAACTAACTATGGCTACACCTTC. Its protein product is CSARDHRETNYGYTF.

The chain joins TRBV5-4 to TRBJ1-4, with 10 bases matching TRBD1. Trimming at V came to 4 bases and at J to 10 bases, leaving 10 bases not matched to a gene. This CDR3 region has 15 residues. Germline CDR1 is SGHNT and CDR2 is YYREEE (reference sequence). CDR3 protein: CASSAISGQGGKLFF. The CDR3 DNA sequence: TGTGCCAGCAGCGCCATATCCGGACAGGGGGGAAAACTGTTTTTT.

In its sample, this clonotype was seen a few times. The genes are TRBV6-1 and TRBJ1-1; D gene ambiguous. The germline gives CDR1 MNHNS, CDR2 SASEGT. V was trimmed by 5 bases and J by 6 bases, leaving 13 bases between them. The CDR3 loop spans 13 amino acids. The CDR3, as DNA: TGTGCCAGCAGTAGTGGGGTGGAGGCTGAAGCTTTCTTT. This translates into CASSSGVEAEAFF.

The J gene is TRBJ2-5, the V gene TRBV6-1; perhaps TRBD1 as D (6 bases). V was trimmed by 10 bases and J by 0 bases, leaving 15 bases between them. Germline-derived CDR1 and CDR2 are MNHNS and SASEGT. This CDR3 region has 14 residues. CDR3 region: CATQRQAYQETQYF. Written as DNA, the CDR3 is TGTGCCACCCAACGACAGGCGTACCAAGAGACCCAGTACTTC.

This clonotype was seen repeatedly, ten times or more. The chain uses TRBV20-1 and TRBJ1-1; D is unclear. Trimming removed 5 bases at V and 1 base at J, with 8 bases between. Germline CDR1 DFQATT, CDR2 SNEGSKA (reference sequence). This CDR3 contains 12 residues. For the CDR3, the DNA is TGCAGTGCTTTTGCGTGGAACACTGAAGCTTTCTTT. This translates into CSAFAWNTEAFF.

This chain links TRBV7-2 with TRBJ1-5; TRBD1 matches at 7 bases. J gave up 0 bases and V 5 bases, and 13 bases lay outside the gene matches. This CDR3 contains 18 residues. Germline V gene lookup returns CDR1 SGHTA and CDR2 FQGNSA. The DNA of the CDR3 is TGTGCCAGCAGCAAAGGGGGCTCGGGGTCGTATAGCAATCAGCCCCAGCATTTT. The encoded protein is CASSKGGSGSYSNQPQHF.

In DNA form, the CDR3 reads TGCGCCAGCAGCTTGGTATCCCTTTGGTTTTGGGGCTACACCTTC. Translating it yields CASSLVSLWFWGYTF. V usage is TRBV5-1 and J usage is TRBJ1-2, with D hard to call. In germline, CDR1 is SGHRS, CDR2 YFSETQ. With 0 bases removed from V and 8 bases from J, the gap between germline ends came to 17 bases. The CDR3 spans 15 residues.

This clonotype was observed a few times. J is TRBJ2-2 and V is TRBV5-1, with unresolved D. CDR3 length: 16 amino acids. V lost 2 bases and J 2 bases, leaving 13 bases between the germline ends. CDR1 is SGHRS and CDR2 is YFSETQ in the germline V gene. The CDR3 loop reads CASSFILGINTGELFF. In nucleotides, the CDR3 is TGCGCCAGCAGCTTTATTCTCGGCATTAACACCGGGGAGCTGTTTTTT.

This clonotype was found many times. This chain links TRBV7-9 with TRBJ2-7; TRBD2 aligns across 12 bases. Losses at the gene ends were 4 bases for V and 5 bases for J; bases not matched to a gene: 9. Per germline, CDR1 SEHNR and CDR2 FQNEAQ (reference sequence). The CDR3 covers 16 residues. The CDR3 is CASSSLRTSGTHEQYF. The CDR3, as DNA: TGTGCCAGCAGCTCTCTCAGGACTAGCGGGACCCACGAGCAGTACTTC. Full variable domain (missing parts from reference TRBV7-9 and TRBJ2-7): DTGVSQNPRHKITKRGQNVTFRCDPISEHNRLYWYRQTLGQGPEFLTYFQNEAQLEKSRLLSDRFSAERPKGSFSTLEIQRTEQGDSAMYLCASSSLRTSGTHEQYFGPGTRLTVT.

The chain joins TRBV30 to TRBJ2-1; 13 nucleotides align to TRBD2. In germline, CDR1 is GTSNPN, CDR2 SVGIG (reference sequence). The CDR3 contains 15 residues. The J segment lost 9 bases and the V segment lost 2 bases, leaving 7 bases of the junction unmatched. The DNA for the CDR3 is TGTGCCTGGAGTCCGGGGGGACTAGCGGGGACTGAGCAGTTCTTC. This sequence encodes CAWSPGGLAGTEQFF.

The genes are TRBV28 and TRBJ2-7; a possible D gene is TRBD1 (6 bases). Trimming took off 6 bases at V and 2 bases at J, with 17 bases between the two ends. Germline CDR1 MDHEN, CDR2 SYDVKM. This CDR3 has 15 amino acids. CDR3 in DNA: TGTGCCAGCAGCGCTACAGGGCTTACCGCCTACGAGCAGTACTTC. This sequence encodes CASSATGLTAYEQYF.

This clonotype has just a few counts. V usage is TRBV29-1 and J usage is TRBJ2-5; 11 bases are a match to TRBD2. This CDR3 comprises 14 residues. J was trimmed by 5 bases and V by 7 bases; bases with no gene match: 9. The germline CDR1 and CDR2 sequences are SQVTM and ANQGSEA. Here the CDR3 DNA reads TGCAGCGGGGAACTAGCGGGAGAGGGGGAGACCCAGTACTTC. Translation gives CSGELAGEGETQYF.

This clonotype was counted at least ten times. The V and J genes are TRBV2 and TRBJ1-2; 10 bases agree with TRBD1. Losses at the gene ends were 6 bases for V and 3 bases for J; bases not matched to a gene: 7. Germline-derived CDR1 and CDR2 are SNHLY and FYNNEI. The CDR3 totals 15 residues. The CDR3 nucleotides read TGTGCCAGCAGACCCGACAGGGGGCGGGACTATGGCTACACCTTC. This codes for CASRPDRGRDYGYTF.

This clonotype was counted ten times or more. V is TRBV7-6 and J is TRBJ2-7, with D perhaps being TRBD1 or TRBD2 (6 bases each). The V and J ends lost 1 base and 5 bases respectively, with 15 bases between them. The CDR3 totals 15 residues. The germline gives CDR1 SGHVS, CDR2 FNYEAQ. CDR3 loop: CASSLGAGGSDEQYF. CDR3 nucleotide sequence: TGTGCCAGCAGCTTAGGTGCCGGGGGCAGCGACGAGCAGTACTTC.

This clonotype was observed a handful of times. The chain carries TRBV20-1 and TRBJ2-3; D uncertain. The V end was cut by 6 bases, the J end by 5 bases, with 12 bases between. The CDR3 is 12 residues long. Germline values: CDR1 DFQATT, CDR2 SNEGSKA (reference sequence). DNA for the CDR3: TGCAGTGCGGATACCCTAGGAGATACGCAGTATTTT. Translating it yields CSADTLGDTQYF.

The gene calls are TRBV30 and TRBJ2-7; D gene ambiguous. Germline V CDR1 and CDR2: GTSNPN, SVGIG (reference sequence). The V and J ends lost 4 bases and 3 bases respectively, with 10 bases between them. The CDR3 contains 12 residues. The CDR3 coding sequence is TGTGCCTGGACCTCACCCAGCTACGAGCAGTACTTC. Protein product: CAWTSPSYEQYF.

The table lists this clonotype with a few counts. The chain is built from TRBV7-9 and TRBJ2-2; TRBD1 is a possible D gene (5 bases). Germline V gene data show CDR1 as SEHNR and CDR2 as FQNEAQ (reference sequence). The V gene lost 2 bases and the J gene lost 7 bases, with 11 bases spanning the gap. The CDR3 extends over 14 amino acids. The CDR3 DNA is TGTGCCAGCAGCTTATCCAGGGAAATCGGGGAGCTGTTTTTT. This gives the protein CASSLSREIGELFF. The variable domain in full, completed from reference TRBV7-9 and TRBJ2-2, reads DTGVSQNPRHKITKRGQNVTFRCDPISEHNRLYWYRQTLGQGPEFLTYFQNEAQLEKSRLLSDRFSAERPKGSFSTLEIQRTEQGDSAMYLCASSLSREIGELFFGEGSRLTVL.

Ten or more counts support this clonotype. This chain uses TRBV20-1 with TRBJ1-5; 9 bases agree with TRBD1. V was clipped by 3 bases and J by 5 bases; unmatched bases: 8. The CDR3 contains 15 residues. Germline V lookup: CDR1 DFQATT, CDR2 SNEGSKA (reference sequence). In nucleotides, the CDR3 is TGCAGTGCTAGGCCTATCGGGACAGGGCATCAGCCCCAGCATTTT. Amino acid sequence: CSARPIGTGHQPQHF.